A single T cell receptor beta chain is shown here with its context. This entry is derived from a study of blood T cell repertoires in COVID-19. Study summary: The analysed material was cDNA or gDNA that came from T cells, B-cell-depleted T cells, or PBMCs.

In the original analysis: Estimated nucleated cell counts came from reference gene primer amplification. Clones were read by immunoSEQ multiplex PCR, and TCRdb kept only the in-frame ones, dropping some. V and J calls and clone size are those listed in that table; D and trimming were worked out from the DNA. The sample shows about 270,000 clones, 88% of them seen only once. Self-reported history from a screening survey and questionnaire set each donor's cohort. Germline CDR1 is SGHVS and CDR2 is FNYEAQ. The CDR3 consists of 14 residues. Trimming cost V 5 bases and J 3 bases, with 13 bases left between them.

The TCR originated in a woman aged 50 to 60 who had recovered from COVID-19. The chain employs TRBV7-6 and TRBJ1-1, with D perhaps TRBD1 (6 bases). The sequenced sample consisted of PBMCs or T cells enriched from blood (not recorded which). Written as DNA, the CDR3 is TGTGCCAGCAGCCTACAGGGCGGCCACACTGAAGCTTTCTTT. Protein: CASSLQGGHTEAFF. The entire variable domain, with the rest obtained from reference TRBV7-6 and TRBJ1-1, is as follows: GAGVSQSPRYKVTKRGQDVALRCDPISGHVSLYWYRQALGQGPEFLTYFNYEAQQDKSGLPNDRFSAERPEGSISTLTIQRTEQRDSAMYRCASSLQGGHTEAFFGQGTRLTVV.